The T cell receptor (beta chain) described here comes from a study of human T cells and chemical hapten exposure. Library preparation tagged each individual cDNA molecule with a unique molecular identifier. Each CDR3 protein gets one entry after TCRdb re-called the 5' RACE reads with MiXCR. The profile shows 130,000 or so distinct CDR3 sequences, roughly 4.1% of them singletons. V shed 5 bases, J shed 7 bases, and the junction held 9 bases outside the gene matches. The CDR3 loop spans 15 amino acids. Germline V lookup: CDR1 SGHVS, CDR2 FQNEAQ. Unfractionated whole blood served as the source for total RNA extraction. This clonotype has ten or more counts.

This TCR was sampled from a female donor in good health. The rearrangement joins TRBV7-8 to TRBJ1-2; TRBD1 matches at 11 bases. CDR3 DNA: TGTGCCAGCAGCCAAAGGACAGGGGGCTTTGGTGGCTACACCTTC. Translating it yields CASSQRTGGFGGYTF.